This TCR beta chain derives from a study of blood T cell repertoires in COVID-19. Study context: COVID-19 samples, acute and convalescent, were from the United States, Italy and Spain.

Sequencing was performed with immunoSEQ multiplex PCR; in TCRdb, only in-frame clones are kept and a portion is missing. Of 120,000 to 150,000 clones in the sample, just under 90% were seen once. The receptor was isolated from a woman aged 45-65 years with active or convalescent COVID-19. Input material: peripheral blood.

The DNA of the CDR3 is TGTGCCAGCAGCCAAGAACGCAGGAACTCTGGAAACACCATATATTTT. Translation: CASSQERRNSGNTIYF. The chain joins TRBV4-2 to TRBJ1-3; no definite D call. This CDR3 spans 16 amino acids. Trimming took 0 bases from V and 0 from J, leaving 9 bases between them. Germline V gene sequence: CDR1 LGHNA, CDR2 YNFKEQ.